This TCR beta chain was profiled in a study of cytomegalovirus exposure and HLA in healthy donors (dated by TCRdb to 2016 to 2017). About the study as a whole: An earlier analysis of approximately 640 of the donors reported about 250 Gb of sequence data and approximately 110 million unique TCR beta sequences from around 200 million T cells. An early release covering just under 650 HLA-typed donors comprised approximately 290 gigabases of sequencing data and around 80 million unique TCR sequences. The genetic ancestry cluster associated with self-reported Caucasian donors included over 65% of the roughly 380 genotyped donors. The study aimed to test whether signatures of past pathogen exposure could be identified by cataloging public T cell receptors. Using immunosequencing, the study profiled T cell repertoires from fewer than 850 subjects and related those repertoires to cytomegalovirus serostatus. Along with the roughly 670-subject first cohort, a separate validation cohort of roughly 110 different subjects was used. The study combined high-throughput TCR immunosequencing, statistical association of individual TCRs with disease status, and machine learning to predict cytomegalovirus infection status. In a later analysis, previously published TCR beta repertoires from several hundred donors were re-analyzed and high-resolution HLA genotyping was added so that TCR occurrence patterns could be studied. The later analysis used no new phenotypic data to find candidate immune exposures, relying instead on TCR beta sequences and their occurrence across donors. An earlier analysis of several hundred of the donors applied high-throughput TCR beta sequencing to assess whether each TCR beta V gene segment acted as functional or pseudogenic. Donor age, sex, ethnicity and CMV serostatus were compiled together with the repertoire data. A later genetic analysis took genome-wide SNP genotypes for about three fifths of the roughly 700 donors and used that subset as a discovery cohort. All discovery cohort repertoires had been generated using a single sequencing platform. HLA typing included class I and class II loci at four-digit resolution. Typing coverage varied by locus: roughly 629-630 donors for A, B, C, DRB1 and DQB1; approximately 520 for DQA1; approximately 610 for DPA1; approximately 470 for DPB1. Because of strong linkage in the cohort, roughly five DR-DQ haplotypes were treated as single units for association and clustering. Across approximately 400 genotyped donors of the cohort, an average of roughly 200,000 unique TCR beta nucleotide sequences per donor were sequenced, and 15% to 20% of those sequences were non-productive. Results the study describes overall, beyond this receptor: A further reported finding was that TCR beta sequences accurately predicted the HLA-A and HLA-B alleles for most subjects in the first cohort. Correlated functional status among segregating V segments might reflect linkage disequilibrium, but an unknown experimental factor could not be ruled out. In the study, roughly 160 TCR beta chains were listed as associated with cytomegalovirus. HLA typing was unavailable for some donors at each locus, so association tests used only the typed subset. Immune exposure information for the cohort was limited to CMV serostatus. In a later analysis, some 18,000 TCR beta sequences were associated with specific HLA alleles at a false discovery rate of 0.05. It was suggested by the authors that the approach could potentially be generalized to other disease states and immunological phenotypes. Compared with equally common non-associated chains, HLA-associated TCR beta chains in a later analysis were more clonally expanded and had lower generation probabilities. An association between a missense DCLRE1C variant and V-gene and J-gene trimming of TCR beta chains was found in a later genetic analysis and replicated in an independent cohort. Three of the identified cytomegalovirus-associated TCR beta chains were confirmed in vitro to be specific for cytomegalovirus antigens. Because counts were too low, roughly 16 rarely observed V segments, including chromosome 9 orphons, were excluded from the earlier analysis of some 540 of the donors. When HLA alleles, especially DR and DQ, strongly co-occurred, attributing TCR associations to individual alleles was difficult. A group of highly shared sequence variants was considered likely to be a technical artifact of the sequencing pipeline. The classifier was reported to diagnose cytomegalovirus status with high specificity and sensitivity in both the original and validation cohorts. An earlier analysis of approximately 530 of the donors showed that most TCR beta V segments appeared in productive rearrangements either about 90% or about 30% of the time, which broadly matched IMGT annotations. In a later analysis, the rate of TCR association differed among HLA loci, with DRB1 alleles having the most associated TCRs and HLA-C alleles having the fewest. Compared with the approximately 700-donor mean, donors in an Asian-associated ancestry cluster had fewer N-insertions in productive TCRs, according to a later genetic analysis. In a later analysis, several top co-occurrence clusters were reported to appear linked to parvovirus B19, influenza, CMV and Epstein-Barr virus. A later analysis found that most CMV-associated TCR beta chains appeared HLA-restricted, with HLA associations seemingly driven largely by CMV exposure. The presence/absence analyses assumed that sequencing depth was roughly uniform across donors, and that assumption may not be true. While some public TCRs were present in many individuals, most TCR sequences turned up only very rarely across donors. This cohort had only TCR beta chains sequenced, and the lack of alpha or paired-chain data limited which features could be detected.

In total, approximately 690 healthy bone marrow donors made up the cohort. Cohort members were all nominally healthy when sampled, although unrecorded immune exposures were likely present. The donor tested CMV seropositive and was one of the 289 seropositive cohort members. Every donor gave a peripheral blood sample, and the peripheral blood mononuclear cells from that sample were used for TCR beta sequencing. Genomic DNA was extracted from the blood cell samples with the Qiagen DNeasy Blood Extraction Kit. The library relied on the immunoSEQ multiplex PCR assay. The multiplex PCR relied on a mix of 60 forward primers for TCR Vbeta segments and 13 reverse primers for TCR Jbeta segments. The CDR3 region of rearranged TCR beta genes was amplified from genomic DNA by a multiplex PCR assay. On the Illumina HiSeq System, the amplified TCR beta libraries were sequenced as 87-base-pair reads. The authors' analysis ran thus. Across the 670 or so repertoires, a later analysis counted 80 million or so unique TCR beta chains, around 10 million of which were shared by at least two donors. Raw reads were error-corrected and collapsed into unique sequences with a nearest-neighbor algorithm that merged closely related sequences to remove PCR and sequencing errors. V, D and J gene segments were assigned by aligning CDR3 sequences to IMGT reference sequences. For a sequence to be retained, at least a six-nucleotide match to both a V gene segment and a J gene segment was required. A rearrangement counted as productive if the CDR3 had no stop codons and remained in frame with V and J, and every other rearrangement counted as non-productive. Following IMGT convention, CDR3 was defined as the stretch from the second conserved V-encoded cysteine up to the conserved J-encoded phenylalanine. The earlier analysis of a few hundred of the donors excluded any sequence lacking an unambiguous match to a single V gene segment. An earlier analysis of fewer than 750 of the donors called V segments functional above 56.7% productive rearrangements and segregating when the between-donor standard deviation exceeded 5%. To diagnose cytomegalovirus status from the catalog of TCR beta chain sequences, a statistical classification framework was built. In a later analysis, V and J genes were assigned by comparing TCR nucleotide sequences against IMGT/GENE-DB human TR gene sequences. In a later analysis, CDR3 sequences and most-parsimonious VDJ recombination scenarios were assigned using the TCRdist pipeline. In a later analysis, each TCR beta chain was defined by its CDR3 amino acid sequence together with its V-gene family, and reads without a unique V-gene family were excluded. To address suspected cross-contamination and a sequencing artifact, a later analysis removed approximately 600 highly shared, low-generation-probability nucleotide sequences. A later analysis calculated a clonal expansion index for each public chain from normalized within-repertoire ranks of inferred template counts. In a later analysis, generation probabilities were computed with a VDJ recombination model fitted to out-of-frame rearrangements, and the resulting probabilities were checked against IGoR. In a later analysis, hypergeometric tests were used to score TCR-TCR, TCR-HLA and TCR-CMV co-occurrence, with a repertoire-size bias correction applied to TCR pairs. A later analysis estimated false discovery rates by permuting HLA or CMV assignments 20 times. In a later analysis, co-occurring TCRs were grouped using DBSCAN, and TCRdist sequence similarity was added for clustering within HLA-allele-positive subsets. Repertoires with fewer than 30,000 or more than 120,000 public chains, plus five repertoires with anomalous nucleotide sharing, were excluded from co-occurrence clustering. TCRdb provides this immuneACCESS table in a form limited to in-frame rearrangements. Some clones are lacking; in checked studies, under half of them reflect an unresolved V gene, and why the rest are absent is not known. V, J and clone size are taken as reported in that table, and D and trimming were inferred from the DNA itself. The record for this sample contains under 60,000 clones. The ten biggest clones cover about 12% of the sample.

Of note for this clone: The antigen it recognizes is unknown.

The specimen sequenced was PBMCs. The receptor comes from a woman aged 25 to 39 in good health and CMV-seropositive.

The DNA sequence is as follows: TGCGCCAGCAGTCAATCAAAAGTCCGAACAGGGGGGATCGAGCAGTACTTC. Its protein product is CASSQSKVRTGGIEQYF. Recombination linked TRBV23-1 to TRBJ2-7, with 8 bases in between that match TRBD1. TRBV23-1 qualifies as an ORF whose function is uncertain. The CDR3 numbers 17 residues from cysteine through phenylalanine. Only the CDR3 portion is preserved as DNA: 51 bases, with reading frame beginning at the first base. At the junction V is shortened by 0 bases and J by 6 bases; bases outside the gene matches: 13.